These T cell receptor beta chains were read from a single sample in a study of CD8 T cells in ankylosing spondylitis. One entry per CDR3 protein, called by TCRdb with MiXCR from the 5' RACE reads. The sample lists 350,000 or so distinct CDR3 sequences, 11% seen once, with roughly 9.2% in the top ten. Sequencing was performed on blood, either unsorted or a sorted T cell fraction (not recorded which). These receptors originate from a female donor with ankylosing spondylitis or in good health (not recorded which). The CDR3 runs from the conserved cysteine through the conserved F or W. Each record gives: V gene, clone size, D gene, J gene, CDR3 length, CDR3 DNA, CDR3 protein. A D gene is named only where the DNA matches it firmly. Size values are once, few and many counts, or a class for expanded clones, and some rows have none.

V: TRBV5-5
size: few
D: TRBD1
J: TRBJ1-5
length: 15
DNA: TGTGCCAGCAGCCCAGGACAGGGGGTCGTCAAGCCCCAGCATTTT
CDR3: CASSPGQGVVKPQHF

V: TRBV3-1
size: -
D: TRBD2
J: TRBJ2-7
length: 16
DNA: TGTGCCAGCAGCCAAGATGAGAGTAGCGGGAGAGGCGAGCAGTACTTC
CDR3: CASSQDESSGRGEQYF

V: TRBV7-9
size: -
D: -
J: TRBJ2-1
length: 15
DNA: TGTGCCAGCAGCAAAAAAGGGGACCTCTACAATGAGCAGTTCTTC
CDR3: CASSKKGDLYNEQFF

V: TRBV7-9
size: -
D: -
J: TRBJ2-7
length: 14
DNA: TGTGCCAGCAGCAGAGGTCAGGGTATCGGCGAGCAGTACTTC
CDR3: CASSRGQGIGEQYF

V: TRBV27
size: -
D: -
J: TRBJ2-2
length: 17
DNA: TGTGCCAGCAGTTTAGGGGCCTTAGGTTTTCGGACCGGGGAGCTGTTTTTT
CDR3: CASSLGALGFRTGELFF

V: TRBV7-2
size: few
D: -
J: TRBJ1-5
length: 15
DNA: TGTGCCAGCAGCCGTGATTCGGAACGCAATCAGCCCCAGCATTTT
CDR3: CASSRDSERNQPQHF

V: TRBV5-1
size: many
D: TRBD1
J: TRBJ2-3
length: 15
DNA: TGCGCCAGCAGCTCTGGGACAGGGGACACAGATACGCAGTATTTT
CDR3: CASSSGTGDTDTQYF

V: TRBV5-5
size: many
D: -
J: TRBJ2-3
length: 14
DNA: TGTGCCAGCACCTTGGTTAGGTTTACAGATACGCAGTATTTT
CDR3: CASTLVRFTDTQYF

V: TRBV20-1
size: few
D: -
J: TRBJ2-3
length: 13
DNA: TGCAGTGCTAGTGCTAGTTTAGCAGATACGCAGTATTTT
CDR3: CSASASLADTQYF

V: TRBV25-1
size: -
D: TRBD1
J: TRBJ1-3
length: 19
DNA: TGTGCCAGCATCTCCCTGGGGGACAGGTTAATCCTCTCTGGAAACACCATATATTTT
CDR3: CASISLGDRLILSGNTIYF

V: TRBV5-4
size: -
D: -
J: TRBJ2-1
length: 13
DNA: TGTGCCAGCAGCCCTGCCCTCGACAATGAGCAGTTCTTC
CDR3: CASSPALDNEQFF

V: TRBV12-3/TRBV12-4
size: many
D: -
J: TRBJ1-5
length: 14
DNA: TGTGCCAGCAAACCTGCAGGGTCCAATCAGCCCCAGCATTTT
CDR3: CASKPAGSNQPQHF